This T cell receptor beta chain was captured by sequencing in a study of blood T cell repertoires in COVID-19. This clone was seen just once. CDR1 is ENHRY, CDR2 SYGVKD, per germline. V lost 3 bases to trimming and J lost 5 bases, with 13 bases between them. This CDR3 comprises 14 residues. Methods used by the authors: Counts of nucleated cells, estimated from reference gene primer amplification, were obtained. Clones were sequenced by immunoSEQ multiplex PCR, and TCRdb holds only the in-frame ones, with some missing. The V and J calls and clone size were taken over from that table, and D and trimming were inferred from the DNA. The repertoire holds approximately 52,000 clones, with around 80% as singletons.

What was sequenced was peripheral blood. V is TRBV10-3 and J is TRBJ2-5; D possibly corresponds to TRBD2 (6 bases). The sequence was obtained from a woman aged 80 or over with acute or convalescent COVID-19. CDR3 amino acids: CAISEGGGVETQYF. CDR3 DNA: TGTGCCATCAGTGAAGGTGGAGGGGTGGAGACCCAGTACTTC.